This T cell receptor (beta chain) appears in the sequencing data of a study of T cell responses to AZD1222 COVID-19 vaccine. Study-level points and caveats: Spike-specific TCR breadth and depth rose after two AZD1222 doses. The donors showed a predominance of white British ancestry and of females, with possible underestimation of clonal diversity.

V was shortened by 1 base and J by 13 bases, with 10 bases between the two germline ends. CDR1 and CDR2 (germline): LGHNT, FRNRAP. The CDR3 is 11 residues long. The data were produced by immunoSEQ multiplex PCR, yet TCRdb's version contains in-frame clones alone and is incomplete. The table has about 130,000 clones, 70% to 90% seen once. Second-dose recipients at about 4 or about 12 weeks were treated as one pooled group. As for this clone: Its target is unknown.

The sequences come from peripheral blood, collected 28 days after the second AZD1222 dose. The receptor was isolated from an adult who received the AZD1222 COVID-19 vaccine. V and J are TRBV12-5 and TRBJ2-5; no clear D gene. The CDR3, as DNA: TGTGCTAGTGGTTTGGCACGGCCCATGTACTTC. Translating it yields CASGLARPMYF.